Listed below are T cell receptor beta chains from one sample, sequenced in a study of tumor-infiltrating lymphocytes in primary liver carcinoma. Each CDR3 protein gets one entry after TCRdb re-called the multiplex PCR reads with MiXCR. The table includes around 70,000 distinct CDR3 sequences, almost 70% detected once. Sequencing input: liver tumor tissue from sampling region 4. The receptors originated from a man aged 35 to 55 with primary liver carcinoma and hepatitis B virus infection. Each CDR3 is given with its conserved first and last residue. The order of the fields is clone size, J gene, D gene, V gene, CDR3 DNA, CDR3 protein. D genes are given only for firm matches. Size values are once, few and many counts, or a class for expanded clones, and some rows have none.

>many|TRBJ1-6|.|TRBV4-1
TGCGCCAGCAGCCAAGATGGGGGAAGAGGGCCCAAACCCCTCCACTTT
CASSQDGGRGPKPLHF
>.|TRBJ2-7|.|TRBV11-2
TGTGCCAGCAGCCTATCTATGGGGATATCCTACGGGCAGTACTTC
CASSLSMGISYGQYF
>.|TRBJ2-1|TRBD2|TRBV4-1
TGCGCCAGCAGCCAAGGCTCCCGGGAGGGCCGAGGTGAGCAGTTATTC
CASSQGSREGRGEQLF
>once|TRBJ2-3|TRBD1|TRBV6-5
TGTGCCAGCAGCCAAGCATGTTTTGGGACAGATACGCGGTATTTT
CASSQACFGTDTRYF
>many|TRBJ2-3|TRBD2|TRBV10-1
TGCGCCAGCAGTGGGGAGCGGGACACAGATACGCAGTATTTT
CASSGERDTDTQYF
>many|TRBJ2-1|.|TRBV28
TGTGCCAGCAGTTCATCAGGGGGGAATGAGCAGTTCTTC
CASSSSGGNEQFF
>.|TRBJ1-1|.|TRBV28
TGTGCCAGCAGTTCCTCACACCTGGCTGAAGTTTTCTTT
CASSSSHLAEVFF
>.|TRBJ2-1|TRBD2|TRBV6-5
TGTGCCAGCAGTATGCTAGCGGGATCCTACAATGAGCAGTTCTTC
CASSMLAGSYNEQFF
>.|TRBJ1-2|.|TRBV19
TGTACCAGTAGTATAGCCCGGAACTATGGCTACACCTTC
CTSSIARNYGYTF
>.|TRBJ1-4|.|TRBV6-5
TGTGCCAGTAGGTCCTCATGGGGCGATGAAAAACTGTTTTTT
CASRSSWGDEKLFF
>.|TRBJ2-2|.|TRBV19
TGTGCCAGTATGGGCGTGAACACCGGGGAGCTGTTTTTT
CASMGVNTGELFF
>.|TRBJ2-1|.|TRBV7-2
TGTGCCAGCAGCTTAGGCCCCCAGAATGAGCAGTTCTTC
CASSLGPQNEQFF
>.|TRBJ1-1|.|TRBV4-1
TGCACCAGCAGCTCACACCGGGAGGTCACTGAAGTTTTCTTT
CTSSSHREVTEVFF
>.|TRBJ2-5|.|TRBV29-1
TGCAGCGTTGAAACAGTCTGGGAGACCCAGCACTTC
CSVETVWETQHF
>many|TRBJ2-5|TRBD1|TRBV7-9
TGTGCCAGCAGCTCAAGGGACAGGGGAGTGGAAGAGACCCAGTACTTC
CASSSRDRGVEETQYF
>.|TRBJ2-1|TRBD2|TRBV5-1
TGCGCCGGCGGCTTAGCGGGAAGGGACAATGAGCAGTTCTTC
CAGGLAGRDNEQFF
>many|TRBJ2-7|.|TRBV5-1
TGCGCCAGCAGCTCGGGACTCGACGGGGAGCAGTACTTC
CASSSGLDGEQYF
>.|TRBJ1-2|.|TRBV29-1
TGCAGCGCCCCCCGGGGGTCCTATGGCTACATTTTC
CSAPRGSYGYIF
>many|TRBJ2-1|.|TRBV30
TGTGCCTGGAGGGGTATTGGGGAGCAGTTCTTC
CAWRGIGEQFF
>medium-sized|TRBJ1-5|.|TRBV29-1
TGCAGCGTTTCACCCGGGACGGCGGATCAGCCCCAGCATTTT
CSVSPGTADQPQHF
>.|TRBJ2-2|TRBD2|TRBV11-2
TGTACCAGCAGCTTAGTGGCGCCAGCGGGAACTAGGGAGCTGTTTTTT
CTSSLVAPAGTRELFF
>many|TRBJ2-1|TRBD2|TRBV6-1
TGTGCCAGCAGTGAACTAGCGGGCTCCTACAATGAGCAGTTCTTC
CASSELAGSYNEQFF
>many|TRBJ2-5|.|TRBV5-4
TGTGCCAGCAGCTTGGAGGGGACCCTCCTAGGAGAGACCCAGTACTTC
CASSLEGTLLGETQYF
>few|TRBJ1-5|TRBD1|TRBV6-6
TGTGCCAGCAGTCCTCGACAGGGTCCCCATCAGTCCCAACATTTT
CASSPRQGPHQSQHF
>.|TRBJ2-5|TRBD2|TRBV11-2
TGTGTCAGCAGCCAAACTCCTGTCGGGGGGAAAGAGACCCAGTACTTC
CVSSQTPVGGKETQYF
>.|TRBJ2-7|.|TRBV4-1
TGCGCCAGCAGCCACCTTAGACTAGTGGGAGGTCCCTACGAGCAGTGCTTC
CASSHLRLVGGPYEQCF
>many|TRBJ2-2|.|TRBV30
TGTGCCTGGAGAAAGTTTGACAGGGAGGTCGGGGAGCTGTTTTTT
CAWRKFDREVGELFF
>.|TRBJ2-1|.|TRBV11-2
TGTGCCAGCAGCTTGGATATCGGACTAACCATGGCTGAGCAGTTCTTT
CASSLDIGLTMAEQFF
>.|TRBJ2-7|TRBD2|TRBV11-2
TGTACCAGCAGCTTATCAGTTGGACTAGCGGGAAGGGGGTACGAGCAGTACTTC
CTSSLSVGLAGRGYEQYF
>.|TRBJ2-3|.|TRBV11-2
TGTGCCAGTAGCTTAGAGTGCAACAGGGATACGCAGTATTTT
CASSLECNRDTQYF
>few|TRBJ1-4|.|TRBV15
TGTGCCACCAGCAATCCGGGAGCAACTAATGAAAAACTGTTTTTT
CATSNPGATNEKLFF
>many|TRBJ2-3|.|TRBV6-1
TGTGCCAGCAGGAGGGGCGGGAGCACAGATACGCAGTATTTT
CASRRGGSTDTQYF
>.|TRBJ2-6|.|TRBV6-5
TGTGCCATCAGTTACTTAGGCAGCTCTGGGGCCAACGTCCTGACTTTT
CAISYLGSSGANVLTF
>.|TRBJ2-5|.|TRBV28
TGTGCCAGCCGTGTCTCCTTAAGTCTGTGGGAGACCCAATACTTC
CASRVSLSLWETQYF
>.|TRBJ2-2|.|TRBV6-2/TRBV6-3
TGTGTCAGCAGGCTTCCCCCCGGGACTGACATTTTT
CVSRLPPGTDIF
>many|TRBJ2-2|TRBD2|TRBV14
TGTGCCAGCCGTAGCGGGAGGAAGATTAACACCGGGGAGCTGTTTTTT
CASRSGRKINTGELFF
>.|TRBJ2-2|.|TRBV11-1
TGTGCAAGCAGCTTAGAGGGGAGCACCGGGGAGCTGTTTTTT
CASSLEGSTGELFF
>many|TRBJ1-1|.|TRBV5-4
TGTGCCAGCAGTCCCCCGGGGGGGAACACTGAAGCTTTCTTT
CASSPPGGNTEAFF
>.|TRBJ2-1|TRBD2|TRBV29-1
TGCAGCGCATCGGGACTAGCAGGATTCTACGAGCAGTTCTTC
CSASGLAGFYEQFF
>.|TRBJ2-7|TRBD2|TRBV4-1
TGCGCCAGCAGCCAAGATCTGGCTAGCGGGGGGGCCTACAAGCAGTACTTC
CASSQDLASGGAYKQYF
>.|TRBJ2-6|TRBD1|TRBV6-5
TGTGCCAGCAGTCTTTGGACAGGGATGGGAGCTGGGGCCAACGTCCTGGCTTTC
CASSLWTGMGAGANVLAF
>.|TRBJ2-1|TRBD2|TRBV6-5
TGTGCCAGCAGTGTGCTAGCGGGATCCTACAATGAGAAGTTCTTC
CASSVLAGSYNEKFF
>.|TRBJ2-7|.|TRBV11-2
TGTGCCAGCAGCTTAGTACTCATCTCCTATGAGCAGTATTTC
CASSLVLISYEQYF
>many|TRBJ2-5|TRBD2|TRBV29-1
TGCAGCGTTCGAGGGACTAGCGCCCAAGAGACCCAGTACTTC
CSVRGTSAQETQYF
>few|TRBJ2-7|.|TRBV7-9
TGTGCCAGCAGCCCATACTACAGGGTTTACGAGCAGTACTTC
CASSPYYRVYEQYF
>.|TRBJ2-3|.|TRBV11-2
TGTGCCAGTAGCTTAGATGTGGGGGGCCTCGCAGGTACGCAGTATTTT
CASSLDVGGLAGTQYF
>many|TRBJ2-7|TRBD1|TRBV28
TGTGCCAGCAGTGCCTCGAGGGACAGGGCCTACGAGCAGTACTTC
CASSASRDRAYEQYF
>.|TRBJ2-5|.|TRBV11-2
TGTGCCAGTAGCTTAGTATCGGCGGGATGGGGGGAGACCCAGTACTTC
CASSLVSAGWGETQYF
>.|TRBJ2-2|TRBD1|TRBV5-6
TGTGCCAGCAGCTTGCGACAGGGAAGGACCAGGGAGCTGTTTTTT
CASSLRQGRTRELFF
>many|TRBJ1-2|.|TRBV4-1
TGCGCCAGCAGCCAGATGACAGGAGGCTACACCTTC
CASSQMTGGYTF
>.|TRBJ1-6|.|TRBV5-1
TGCCCCAGCAGCTTGGATTATGGTTCACCCCTCCACTTT
CPSSLDYGSPLHF